A selection of T cell receptor beta chains follows, all from one sample in a study of tumor and adjacent non-tumor tissue in lung cancer. TCRdb independently ran MiXCR on the multiplex PCR reads; one entry per CDR3 protein. The sample has some 73,000 distinct CDR3 sequences; 70% to 90% are singletons. Material: distant non-tumor lung tissue. The receptors derive from a man between 60 and 70 years old with non-small cell lung cancer. Both conserved end residues are part of each CDR3. Each record gives: CDR3 DNA, CDR3 protein, V gene, J gene, D gene, clone size. A D gene is named only where the DNA matches it firmly. Some rows have no size entry. The others give once, few or many, or a class for an expanded clone.

TGTGCCAGCTGCTTTTTTGGGGGAAGCGATCAGCCCCAACATTTT	CASCFFGGSDQPQHF	TRBV5-4	TRBJ1-5	NA	NA
TGTGCCACCAGTGGAGGTTCTAGCAATCAGTCCCAGCATTTT	CATSGGSSNQSQHF	TRBV24-1	TRBJ1-5	NA	NA
TGTGCCAGCAGCAGGGGCTCGGGGGATACCCAGTACTTC	CASSRGSGDTQYF	TRBV11-2	TRBJ2-5	NA	NA
TGTGCCAGCAGAGGACTAGTGGGATTGGATGAGCAGCTCTTC	CASRGLVGLDEQLF	TRBV12-3/TRBV12-4	TRBJ2-1	TRBD2	NA
TGTGCCAGCAGCTCCCCAATGGGGGTGCCAAAGAAGACCCAGTACTTC	CASSSPMGVPKKTQYF	TRBV11-2	TRBJ2-5	NA	NA
TGCAACGTTGAAGCGACTAGCGGGCGCATCCAAGAGACCCTGTACTTC	CNVEATSGRIQETLYF	TRBV29-1	TRBJ2-5	TRBD2	NA
TGTGCCAGCAGCCTGGCGGGAGCCAACTCTGGGGCCAACGTCCTGATTTTC	CASSLAGANSGANVLIF	TRBV6-5	TRBJ2-6	TRBD2	NA
TGTACCAGCCATCCCGGAAGCAACACCGGGGAGCTGTTTTTT	CTSHPGSNTGELFF	TRBV12-3/TRBV12-4	TRBJ2-2	NA	NA
TGTGCCAGCAGCTACTTATCGGGGGCTAGCACAGATACGCAGTATTTT	CASSYLSGASTDTQYF	TRBV12-3/TRBV12-4	TRBJ2-3	NA	many
TGTGCCAGCAGCGCCACAATGGGGAGGCTAAAGGAGACCCAGTACTTC	CASSATMGRLKETQYF	TRBV11-2	TRBJ2-5	NA	NA
TGCAGTGCTAGTGGGGTCACCTATGTGCAGTACTTC	CSASGVTYVQYF	TRBV20-1	TRBJ2-7	NA	NA
TGTGCCACCCCCGTTAGCACAGATACGCAGTATTTT	CATPVSTDTQYF	TRBV12-3/TRBV12-4	TRBJ2-3	NA	NA
TGCAGTGCTACTTCCGGGACTAGTGGTCTGATGGAGCAGTACTTC	CSATSGTSGLMEQYF	TRBV20-1	TRBJ2-7	TRBD2	NA
TGTGCCAGCAACTTACCTTCGGCAGGGGCCAGGGGTTACACCTTC	CASNLPSAGARGYTF	TRBV11-2	TRBJ1-2	NA	NA
TGTGCCAGCAGTTTGGCTCCGAGACTAGCAACGGATACGCAATATTTT	CASSLAPRLATDTQYF	TRBV5-4	TRBJ2-3	TRBD2	NA
TGCAATGCGTTTAACATGTTCGATCAGCCCCAGCATTTT	CNAFNMFDQPQHF	TRBV20-1	TRBJ1-5	NA	NA
TGTGCCAGCAGCAACTCGACCTCGGGGGCTAACTATGACTACACCTTC	CASSNSTSGANYDYTF	TRBV11-3	TRBJ1-2	NA	once
TGTGCCAGCAGCTTATCTCGGTTAGCAGCAGGCAACAATGAGCAGTTCTTC	CASSLSRLAAGNNEQFF	TRBV11-1	TRBJ2-1	NA	NA
TGTGCCGGCAGCCGGATGGGACAGGCCTTCGAATCCTACGAGCAGTACTTC	CAGSRMGQAFESYEQYF	TRBV11-2	TRBJ2-7	TRBD1	NA
TGTGCCAGCAGCTTAGGAAGGGACAATAATTCACCCCAACACTTT	CASSLGRDNNSPQHF	TRBV11-2	TRBJ1-6	NA	NA
TGCAGTCTTAGAGTGAGGGACTACGAGCAGTACTTC	CSLRVRDYEQYF	TRBV20-1	TRBJ2-7	NA	NA
TGTGCCAGCAGGCCGGGGAACACAGATACGCAGTATTTT	CASRPGNTDTQYF	TRBV6-2/TRBV6-3	TRBJ2-3	NA	NA
TGCGTAAGCAAGGGCGGACTCTATGGCTACACCTTC	CVSKGGLYGYTF	TRBV4-1	TRBJ1-2	NA	NA
TGCGCCAGCAGCCAAGATGGAGCAACTAATGAAAAACTGTTTTTT	CASSQDGATNEKLFF	TRBV4-3	TRBJ1-4	NA	medium-sized
TGTGCCAGCTCCGGGTCCTTGAATTCACCCCTCCACTTT	CASSGSLNSPLHF	TRBV19	TRBJ1-6	NA	NA
TGTGCCAGCAGTCAGGACAGGAGGGAAATCTACATTGAGCAGTTCTTC	CASSQDRREIYIEQFF	TRBV5-6	TRBJ2-1	NA	NA
TGTGCCAGCAGCCACCCCGACAGGGCCTTGAACACTGAAGCTTTCTTT	CASSHPDRALNTEAFF	TRBV4-2	TRBJ1-1	TRBD1	once
TGTGCCAGCAGCCAAGACCGACAGGGGTACAATGGGCAGTTCTTC	CASSQDRQGYNGQFF	TRBV11-2	TRBJ2-1	TRBD1	NA
TGTGCCAGCAGTTACATGATCGGGACTAACGAAGAACTGTTTTTT	CASSYMIGTNEELFF	TRBV6-5	TRBJ1-4	NA	NA
TGTACCGGCAGCTTAGAACCCCCCACTAGCTCCGGGGAGCTGTTTTTT	CTGSLEPPTSSGELFF	TRBV11-2	TRBJ2-2	NA	NA